These 15 T cell receptor beta chains came from one sample sequenced in a study of T cell responses to AZD1222 COVID-19 vaccine. Repertoires were generated with immunoSEQ multiplex PCR, while TCRdb's copy carries only in-frame clones and drops some. Of 200,000 or so clones in the sample, about 90% were seen once. This specimen was peripheral blood, taken on day 0 of MenACWY control vaccination. Source of these receptors: an adult in good health.

This rearrangement joins TRBV10-2 to TRBJ1-6; TRBD1 matches 7 bases. Unmatched junction bases numbered 6, after V lost 6 bases and J lost 4 bases. Germline V gene sequence: CDR1 WSHSY, CDR2 SAAADI. The CDR3 runs 15 residues. The CDR3 here is CASSLGTAYNSPLHF. CDR3 nucleotide sequence: TGCGCCAGCAGCTTGGGGACAGCATATAATTCACCCCTCCACTTT.

The chain is built from TRBV29-1 and TRBJ2-5; D is unclear. Germline V gives CDR1 SQVTM, CDR2 ANQGSEA. The CDR3 sequence is 12 residues long. Trimming pared 3 bases from V and 5 bases from J, leaving 10 bases between. The DNA for the CDR3 is TGCAGCGTTGATTTGCTGGGGGAGACCCAGTACTTC. Translation: CSVDLLGETQYF.

The chain couples TRBV19 to TRBJ2-3; TRBD2 aligns across 10 bases. CDR1 is LNHDA and CDR2 is SQIVND in the germline V gene (reference sequence). V dropped 2 bases and J dropped 4; count of bases not matched to a gene: 6. This CDR3 is built from 16 residues. CDR3 bases: TGTGCCAGTAGTATAATGGAGCGGGGGGGGCCAGATACGCAGTATTTT. Encoded protein: CASSIMERGGPDTQYF.

The V and J genes are TRBV28 and TRBJ2-5, with D possibly matching TRBD1 (7 bases). This CDR3 contains 15 residues. The V gene's germline CDR1 is MDHEN and CDR2 SYDVKM. Trimming removed 2 bases from V and 5 bases from J, with 15 bases in between. CDR3 DNA: TGTGCCAGCAGTTTAGCCAGGGGGGCTATCGAGACCCAGTACTTC. The encoded protein is CASSLARGAIETQYF.

The chain employs TRBV7-2 and TRBJ1-1, with 7 bases lining up with TRBD1. This CDR3 region has 16 residues. The germline V gene has CDR1 SGHTA and CDR2 FQGNSA. The junction had 9 bases not matched to a gene; V was cut back by 4 bases and J by 1 base. CDR3 loop: CASSSPPGTANTEAFF. In DNA form, the CDR3 reads TGTGCCAGCAGCTCGCCCCCCGGGACAGCGAACACTGAAGCTTTCTTT.

The table lists this clone with a count of one. V and J are TRBV28 and TRBJ1-1; no reliable D call. The CDR3 covers 12 residues. V lost 2 bases and J lost 5, with 6 bases in between. From germline, CDR1 is MDHEN and CDR2 SYDVKM. The DNA of the CDR3 is TGTGCCAGCAGTTTAGTAGGAACTGAAGCTTTCTTT. Translation gives CASSLVGTEAFF.

This clone is a singleton in its sample. The chain recombines TRBV28 with TRBJ2-1; D may be TRBD1 or TRBD2 (5 bases each). Per the germline V gene, CDR1 is MDHEN and CDR2 is SYDVKM. CDR3 length: 16 amino acids. V was trimmed by 5 bases and J by 6 bases, leaving 20 bases between them. The CDR3, as DNA: TGTGCCAGCAGTCCGACCGGGACCCGTCCTACCAATGAGCAGTTCTTC. This sequence encodes CASSPTGTRPTNEQFF.

About this clone: The junction departs from germline at one end; a sequencing error may be responsible. CDR3 protein: CASSAGPNTEAFF. The CDR3 DNA follows: TGTGCTAGCAGCGCCGGGCCCAACACTGAAGCTTTCTTT. This chain links TRBV7-7 with TRBJ1-1; D is unclear. Germline lookup yields CDR1 SSHAT and CDR2 FNYEAQ (reference sequence). The CDR3 contains 13 residues. The full variable domain, with the rest looked up from reference TRBV7-7 and TRBJ1-1, is GAGVSQSPRYKVTKRGQDVTLRCDPISSHATLYWYQQALGQGPEFLTYFNYEAQPDKSGLPSDRFSAERPEGSISTLTIQRTEQRDSAMYRCASSAGPNTEAFFGQGTRLTVV.

This sequence joins TRBV5-1 and TRBJ1-1, with a possible D match to TRBD1 (5 bases). CDR1 is SGHRS, CDR2 YFSETQ, per germline. CDR3 length: 14 residues. The ends were cut back, 4 bases at V and 1 base at J, with 11 bases in the middle. CDR3 nucleotide sequence: TGCGCCAGCAGCCCGGCCGGGGCGAACACTGAAGCTTTCTTT. This codes for CASSPAGANTEAFF.

This clone was seen a few times. This sequence joins TRBV9 and TRBJ1-2; possibly TRBD1 for D (6 bases). This CDR3 has 15 amino acids. The ends were cut back, 3 bases at V and 4 bases at J, with 16 bases in the middle. CDR1 is SGDLS, CDR2 YYNGEE, per germline. The CDR3 DNA is TGTGCCAGCAGCGCCAGACGGGGACACATCTATGGCTACACCTTC. Amino acids: CASSARRGHIYGYTF.

The table lists this clone with a count of one. The V gene is TRBV6-5, the J gene TRBJ1-1; 7 bases map to TRBD1. Germline V lookup: CDR1 MNHEY, CDR2 SVGAGI. This CDR3 comprises 13 residues. The V and J ends lost 4 bases and 5 bases, in that order; junction bases with no gene match: 4. The CDR3 region is CASSFTGETEAFF. CDR3 nucleotide sequence: TGTGCCAGCAGTTTCACAGGGGAGACTGAAGCTTTCTTT.

V usage is TRBV2 and J usage is TRBJ1-1; no clear D gene. Deletions cut 8 bases from V and 6 bases from J, with 7 bases between. Germline CDR1 and CDR2: SNHLY and FYNNEI. The length of the CDR3 is 10 residues. CDR3 region: CASQTAEAFF. In DNA, the CDR3 is TGTGCCAGCCAAACTGCTGAAGCTTTCTTT.

This clone was recorded a few times. V and J are TRBV6-5 and TRBJ1-2, with D perhaps matching TRBD1 (6 bases). With 10 bases removed from V and 0 bases from J, the gap between germline ends came to 9 bases. Germline CDR1 is MNHEY and CDR2 is SVGAGI. This CDR3 has 12 residues. CDR3 nucleotides: TGTGCCACCGGGACACCTAACTATGGCTACACCTTC. It encodes CATGTPNYGYTF.

The gene calls are TRBV4-2 and TRBJ1-4; TRBD1 matches at 8 bases. Germline assignment: CDR1 LGHNA and CDR2 YNFKEQ. The J segment lost 8 bases and the V segment lost 1 base, leaving 9 bases of the junction unmatched. The CDR3 is 16 residues long. The CDR3 region is CASSQVTRTGKEKLFF. Written as DNA, the CDR3 is TGTGCCAGCAGCCAAGTTACTAGGACAGGGAAGGAAAAACTGTTTTTT.

The chain uses TRBV7-3 and TRBJ1-2, with D perhaps matching TRBD1 (6 bases). The CDR3 covers 13 residues. The germline CDR1 and CDR2 sequences are SGHTA and FQGTGA. Deletions cut 2 bases from V and 6 bases from J, with 10 bases between. The CDR3 sequence: CASSLRAGDGYTF. CDR3 coding DNA: TGTGCCAGCAGCTTACGGGCAGGGGATGGCTACACCTTC.